These 2 T cell receptor beta chains were all obtained from the same sample, sequenced in a study of T cells after yellow fever vaccination. TCRdb recomputed calls from the 5' RACE reads with MiXCR, one row per CDR3 protein. Among some 120,000 distinct CDR3 sequences listed, nearly 15% were seen once. Sample: CD8+ T cells sorted from PBMCs, taken 5 days after the yellow fever booster vaccination. The receptors originated from a man in his late teens or twenties who received the YFV17D yellow fever vaccine.

This clonotype was seen only a few times. The chain links TRBV27 to TRBJ2-7; D perhaps matches TRBD1 (7 bases). CDR1 and CDR2 from the germline V gene are MNHEY and SMNVEV (reference sequence). This CDR3 is built from 14 residues. V lost 5 bases, J lost 6 bases, and 17 bases lay in between. The CDR3 sequence is CASSAGGNFAEQYV. The DNA of the CDR3 is TGTGCCAGCAGTGCAGGGGGGAATTTCGCCGAGCAGTACGTC.

The gene calls are TRBV5-1 and TRBJ1-2; 9 bases agree with TRBD1. The germline V gene has CDR1 SGHRS and CDR2 YFSETQ. Trimming at V came to 3 bases and at J to 6 bases, leaving 3 bases not matched to a gene. The CDR3 length is 13 residues. The CDR3 bases are TGCGCCAGCAGCTACAGGGGGCCCGATGGCTACACCTTC. Translating it yields CASSYRGPDGYTF.